This T cell receptor beta chain was identified during a study of blood T cell repertoires in COVID-19. In the study overall: Sites across the United States, Italy and Spain contributed samples from acute and convalescent COVID-19. Nucleic acid was either cDNA or gDNA, and it came from T cells, B-cell-depleted T cells, or PBMCs.

Germline CDR1 is MNHEY and CDR2 is SMNVEV (reference sequence). CDR3 size: 13 residues. The V end was cut by 3 bases, the J end by 1 base, with 7 bases between. How the authors handled the data: Cell counts per sample came from amplifying reference gene primers. TCRdb keeps only in-frame clones here, not all; method: immunoSEQ multiplex PCR. Clone size and V and J calls were adopted from that table, with D and trimming inferred from the DNA. This table has just over 650,000 clones, around 90% appearing once. The clonotype comes from a woman in her late teens or twenties with acute or convalescent COVID-19. The gene calls are TRBV27 and TRBJ2-7, with D perhaps matching TRBD1 (6 bases). The sample consisted of peripheral blood. For the CDR3, the DNA is TGTGCCAGCAGTTTTCAGGGGTCCTACGAGCAGTACTTC. Translation: CASSFQGSYEQYF.